The clone carrying this T cell receptor beta chain was detected a few times. The sample originates from a study of blood T cells in healthy people across ages. Together with a sample-barcoded 5' primer, a J-beta primer mix was included in a second PCR lasting about 6 to 12 cycles. From each sample, at least 2.5 million paired-end reads containing CDR3 were obtained. MiXCR, applied by TCRdb to the 5' RACE reads, yields one record per CDR3 protein. The table lists hundreds of thousands of distinct CDR3 sequences, 35% to 50% of them singletons. The germline gives CDR1 GTSNPN, CDR2 SVGIG (reference sequence). J was trimmed by 10 bases and V by 0 bases; bases with no gene match: 15. This CDR3 spans 16 amino acids.

The receptor was derived from a man aged 80 or over in good health. The sample consisted of blood. The chain carries TRBV30 and TRBJ2-7; 10 positions match TRBD1. The CDR3 here is CAWSVGDRGRRETQYF. DNA for the CDR3: TGTGCCTGGAGTGTAGGAGACAGGGGGCGCAGGGAGACTCAGTACTTC.